One and the same sample provided the 26 T cell receptor beta chains below, sequenced in a study of blood T cell repertoires in COVID-19. Clones were read by immunoSEQ multiplex PCR, and TCRdb kept only the in-frame ones, dropping some. The profile shows some 190,000 clones, 88% of them singletons. Sequenced input: peripheral blood. All receptors derive from a human donor in a cohort sampled during active COVID-19.

The chain carries TRBV19 and TRBJ1-3; TRBD1 agrees at 7 bases. The V segment lost 3 bases and the J segment 2 bases; nucleotides outside the gene matches: 19. The CDR3 sequence is 20 residues long. Germline V lookup: CDR1 LNHDA, CDR2 SQIVND (reference sequence). The CDR3 coding sequence is TGTGCCAGTAGTATTAGCAGGGGGACTTACCCCACTGGAGCTGGAAACACCATATATTTT. Translated, it gives CASSISRGTYPTGAGNTIYF.

V is TRBV27 and J is TRBJ1-4; D uncertain. CDR1 and CDR2 (germline): MNHEY, SMNVEV (reference sequence). The CDR3 extends over 17 amino acids. V lost 6 bases and J lost 0, with 17 bases in between. The CDR3 sequence: CASSPLSDISTNEKLFF. CDR3 nucleotides: TGTGCCAGCAGCCCTTTAAGTGACATCTCAACTAATGAAAAACTGTTTTTT.

The chain recombines TRBV5-4 with TRBJ1-1; 7 bases are shared with TRBD1. CDR1 is SGHNT and CDR2 is YYREEE in the germline V gene (reference sequence). J lost 1 base, V lost 4 bases, and 16 bases had no gene match. This CDR3 comprises 18 residues. This chain's CDR3 is CASSPQAGGVLGNTEAFF. CDR3 coding DNA: TGTGCCAGCAGCCCGCAAGCAGGGGGTGTCCTCGGGAACACTGAAGCTTTCTTT.

This chain joins TRBV10-3 and TRBJ2-6; D may be TRBD2 (6 bases). CDR3 length: 17 amino acids. V lost 5 bases to trimming and J lost 4 bases, with 18 bases between them. Germline V CDR1 and CDR2: ENHRY, SYGVKD. The CDR3 coding sequence is TGTGCCATCAGTAAAGGACTGGGAGGTAGGGGGGCCAACGTCCTGACTTTC. It translates to CAISKGLGGRGANVLTF.

V usage is TRBV5-4 and J usage is TRBJ1-3, with 8 bases that match TRBD1. CDR1 SGHNT and CDR2 YYREEE come from the germline V gene (reference sequence). CDR3 length: 15 residues. Trimming took 4 bases from V and 6 from J; bases not matched to a gene: 9. CDR3 residues: CASSPDRGALNTIYF. CDR3 bases: TGTGCCAGCAGCCCTGACAGGGGAGCTCTAAACACCATATATTTT.

This sequence joins TRBV6-1 and TRBJ1-2; D is unclear. The germline gives CDR1 MNHNS, CDR2 SASEGT. V shed 2 bases and J shed 0 bases, with 7 bases lying between them. The CDR3 consists of 14 residues. The chain's CDR3 is CASSEYQTNYGYTF. The CDR3, as DNA: TGTGCCAGCAGTGAATATCAGACTAACTATGGCTACACCTTC.

V usage is TRBV5-1 and J usage is TRBJ2-5, with 14 positions matching TRBD2. This CDR3 spans 16 amino acids. The V segment lost 5 bases and the J segment 5 bases; nucleotides outside the gene matches: 8. Looked up from germline, CDR1 is SGHRS and CDR2 is YFSETQ. The CDR3 here is CASSYGLAGGGETQYF. As DNA, the CDR3 is TGCGCCAGCAGTTATGGACTAGCGGGAGGAGGTGAGACCCAGTACTTC.

CDR3 loop: CASSLDRAAGEQYF. In DNA form, the CDR3 reads TGTGCCAGCAGCTTAGATCGGGCGGCGGGCGAGCAGTACTTC. V usage is TRBV11-2 and J usage is TRBJ2-7; perhaps TRBD2 as D (5 bases). V lost 0 bases to trimming and J lost 6 bases, with 12 bases between them. Germline V gene data show CDR1 as SGHAT and CDR2 as FQNNGV. This CDR3 has 14 amino acids.

This clone occurred once. The V and J genes are TRBV7-2 and TRBJ1-6, with D maybe TRBD1 (6 bases). Per germline, CDR1 SGHTA and CDR2 FQGNSA. Trimming stripped 4 bases from V and 6 bases from J, with 13 bases between. This CDR3 spans 15 amino acids. The CDR3 nucleotides read TGTGCCAGCAGCTCCGGGGCCAGGGGTAATTCACCCCTCCACTTT. Translation: CASSSGARGNSPLHF.

The rearrangement uses TRBV5-1 and TRBJ2-7; the match to TRBD2 covers 12 bases. Trimming took 4 bases from V and 4 from J; bases not matched to a gene: 6. This CDR3 has 15 amino acids. Germline V CDR1 and CDR2: SGHRS, YFSETQ. The CDR3 sequence is CASSPTSGRAYEQYF. The CDR3 DNA follows: TGCGCCAGCAGCCCGACTAGCGGGAGAGCATACGAGCAGTACTTC.

The J gene is TRBJ2-7, the V gene TRBV11-2, with 9 bases identical to TRBD1. The CDR3 totals 18 residues. Germline assignment: CDR1 SGHAT and CDR2 FQNNGV. V was pared by 5 bases and J by 3 bases, with 17 bases of the junction left unmatched. CDR3 coding DNA: TGTGCCAGCAGCCGCTTTGGGACGACCGGGACAGGGCACTACGAGCAGTACTTC. The encoded protein is CASSRFGTTGTGHYEQYF.

The chain employs TRBV6-2 or TRBV6-3 and TRBJ2-7; D may be TRBD1 (6 bases). Trimming pared 2 bases from V and 6 bases from J, leaving 11 bases between. This CDR3 region has 13 residues. CDR1 and CDR2 from the germline V gene are MNHEY and SVGEGT. CDR3: CASSYANRAEQYF. The CDR3 DNA reads as TGTGCCAGCAGTTACGCCAACAGGGCCGAGCAGTACTTC.

The gene calls are TRBV3-1 (or the pseudogene TRBV3-2) and TRBJ1-3; TRBD1 matches 10 bases. V gave up 0 bases and J gave up 1 base; unmatched junction bases: 6. Germline V gives CDR1 LGHDT, CDR2 YNNKEL (reference sequence). There are 18 residues in the CDR3. The CDR3 loop is CASSQERGTGVSGNTIYF. The CDR3 DNA follows: TGTGCCAGCAGCCAAGAAAGGGGGACAGGGGTTTCTGGAAACACCATATATTTT.

This chain connects TRBV7-9 to TRBJ1-4; the match to TRBD1 covers 11 bases. The V gene's germline CDR1 is SEHNR and CDR2 FQNEAQ (reference sequence). The ends lost 3 bases at V and 6 bases at J; junction bases unmatched: 6. The CDR3 totals 16 residues. The CDR3 reads CASSFPDRGRDEKLFF. The CDR3 bases are TGTGCCAGCAGCTTCCCGGACAGGGGGCGAGATGAAAAACTGTTTTTT.

V gene TRBV10-1 combines with J gene TRBJ2-3; 7 nucleotides match TRBD1. Unmatched junction bases numbered 13, after V lost 4 bases and J lost 3 bases. CDR3 size: 17 residues. Germline V gives CDR1 WNHNN, CDR2 SYGVQD (reference sequence). CDR3 sequence: CASSGPPGGEATDTQYF. The CDR3 DNA sequence: TGCGCCAGCAGTGGCCCCCCAGGGGGAGAAGCGACAGATACGCAGTATTTT.

The gene calls are TRBV19 and TRBJ2-1, with 9 bases fitting TRBD1. J gave up 7 bases and V 7 bases, and 8 bases lay outside the gene matches. This CDR3 is built from 14 residues. CDR1 LNHDA and CDR2 SQIVND come from the germline V gene (reference sequence). The CDR3 DNA is TGTGCCAGTACCCTTCGGGACAGGGATAATGAGCAGTTCTTC. It codes for CASTLRDRDNEQFF.

The chain is built from TRBV10-3 and TRBJ1-2; unclear D gene. The V end was cut by 9 bases, the J end by 4 bases, with 15 bases between. From germline, CDR1 is ENHRY and CDR2 SYGVKD. The CDR3 extends over 13 amino acids. The CDR3, as DNA: TGTGCCATTTCGACCCGCCCTAGCTATGGCTACACCTTC. Amino acid sequence: CAISTRPSYGYTF.

V gene TRBV7-2 combines with J gene TRBJ1-3; 9 nucleotides line up with TRBD1. The CDR3 spans 15 residues. Looked up from germline, CDR1 is SGHTA and CDR2 is FQGNSA. Trimming took 7 bases from V and 2 from J; bases not matched to a gene: 6. The CDR3 is CASTRDRGAGNTIYF. The CDR3 nucleotides read TGTGCCAGCACTCGAGACAGGGGGGCTGGAAACACCATATATTTT.

In its sample, this clone was seen once. This chain joins TRBV5-1 and TRBJ2-5; D unclear. The V gene's germline CDR1 is SGHRS and CDR2 YFSETQ. This CDR3 has 16 residues. Trimming stripped 3 bases from V and 1 base from J, with 16 bases between. The CDR3 coding sequence is TGCGCCAGCAGCTCTTTGGTCGCCACGGGCCAAGAGACCCAGTACTTC. This encodes CASSSLVATGQETQYF.

The chain combines TRBV21-1 with TRBJ1-3; the table's D call, TRBD1, has no DNA check behind it. TRBV21-1 is labeled a pseudogene. The CDR3 covers 15 residues. As DNA, the CDR3 is TGTGCCAGCAGCCAGGCCAACCACTCTGGAAACACCATATATTTT. Its protein product is CASSQANHSGNTIYF.

This chain joins TRBV3-1 (or the pseudogene TRBV3-2) and TRBJ1-4, with 10 bases identical to TRBD1. There are 17 residues in the CDR3. Germline V gene lookup returns CDR1 LGHDT and CDR2 YNNKEL (reference sequence). Trimming took 3 bases from V and 0 from J; bases not matched to a gene: 4. Written as DNA, the CDR3 is TGTGCCAGCAGCCACTGGACAGGGGGTTCAACTAATGAAAAACTGTTTTTT. Protein: CASSHWTGGSTNEKLFF.

This chain connects TRBV29-1 to TRBJ2-5; maybe TRBD1 (6 bases). Germline V CDR1 and CDR2: SQVTM, ANQGSEA. Trimming took off 3 bases at V and 4 bases at J, with 12 bases between the two ends. The CDR3 runs to 13 residues. Here the CDR3 reads CSVERVQGETQYF. In DNA, the CDR3 is TGCAGCGTTGAGAGGGTACAGGGAGAGACCCAGTACTTC.

The chain couples TRBV21-1 to TRBJ1-3; TRBD1 reflects the table's D call only, with no check against the DNA. TRBV21-1 is a recognized pseudogene. This CDR3 has 16 amino acids. This CDR3 reads CASSLRDRGRWNTIYF. In nucleotides, the CDR3 is TGTGCCAGCAGCTTACGGGACAGGGGAAGATGGAACACCATATATTTT.

V gene TRBV6-1 combines with J gene TRBJ1-1; a possible D gene is TRBD1 (5 bases). Trimming took off 6 bases at V and 3 bases at J, with 11 bases between the two ends. From germline, CDR1 is MNHNS and CDR2 SASEGT. The CDR3 has 13 residues. DNA of the CDR3: TGTGCCAGCAGCAGAACAGGCGACACTGAAGCTTTCTTT. Translation: CASSRTGDTEAFF.

V gene TRBV19 combines with J gene TRBJ1-6; D possibly corresponds to TRBD1 (6 bases). The germline V gene has CDR1 LNHDA and CDR2 SQIVND (reference sequence). This CDR3 comprises 16 residues. The V and J ends lost 5 bases and 10 bases respectively, with 21 bases between them. For the CDR3, the DNA is TGTGCCAGTAGTGTCGAGGTGGGGAGGGGGAACTCACCCCTCCACTTT. It codes for CASSVEVGRGNSPLHF.

The gene calls are TRBV4-3 and TRBJ1-2, with a weak D call TRBD1 (6 bases). V was shortened by 0 bases and J by 7 bases, with 12 bases between the two germline ends. Per the germline V gene, CDR1 is LGHNA and CDR2 is YSLEER. The CDR3 covers 14 residues. CDR3 protein: CASSQDRGAGGYTF. The CDR3, as DNA: TGCGCCAGCAGCCAAGACAGGGGCGCGGGTGGCTACACCTTC.